This T cell receptor beta chain was captured by sequencing in a study of shared clonotypes between healthy human individuals (dated by TCRdb to the early 2020s). Some background on the complete study: Three men and two women, aged 18 to 49 years, made up the cohort. Between about 0.94 and 8.9 billion PBMCs per donor were obtained by leukapheresis. Libraries were prepared and TCR repertoires were sequenced by different laboratories using diverse techniques, in order to increase sequencing depth and limit assay-specific biases. Blood TCR repertoires of about five healthy adults were deeply sequenced to estimate repertoire size and the extent of clonotype sharing between individuals. Per donor, three plates each were used for CD4 naive and CD4 memory, two for CD8 naive, and one for CD8 memory.

Study-wide conclusions, independent of this receptor: Compared with non-shared clonotypes, clonotypes shared by all four sorted-subset donors had higher generation probabilities. When a few donors were compared, the shared fraction of clonotypes was about 5.2% for naive CD4, approximately 3.5% for naive CD8, more than 2% for memory CD4, and 0.4% for memory CD8. Naive subsets generally had larger estimated clonotype richness than memory subsets. The genetic and exposure-history diversity represented was limited by the small number of donors. Sampling was restricted to blood, and TCR repertoires in tissue are likely to differ from TCR repertoires in blood. Pairwise subsampling led to the expectation that sequencing depth would affect the degree of clonotype sharing among donors. Even with the large sequencing depth, rarefaction of the sorted-subset datasets indicated that sequencing was incomplete.

In the case of this clone: Its antigen is currently not known. Per-nucleotide qualities are absent, and no much larger clonotype sits a single base away.

Using the deep immunoSEQ assay, TCR CDR3 regions were amplified from genomic DNA by multiplex PCR. Extracted genomic DNA from each cell subset was distributed evenly across all wells of several immunoSEQ 96-well plates, and each plate was treated as a replicate. Each replicate PCR for sorted subsets received about 200 ng genomic DNA, equal to 30,000 or so T cell genomes. Purified libraries were measured with a Qubit 3.0 fluorometer, size-checked on a Bioanalyzer 2100, and measured again with the KAPA Library Quantification kit. Every immunoSEQ 96-well plate was sequenced on a dedicated single-read 150-cycle Illumina NextSeq 550 flow cell. The paper's data handling went like this. Because only junctional sequences without quality scores were contained in the immunoSEQ output, filtering matching that applied to full-length reads could not be performed. To assign V/J genes and CDR3, sequences were annotated using PyIR, a Python wrapper for IgBLAST v1.9, with IMGT germline references. Reads were removed for weak V/J assignments (E-value above 1e-6), missing CDR3, stop codons, out-of-frame junctions, or ambiguous translated residues. A V3J clonotype was defined by an identical inferred V gene, J gene, and CDR3 amino acid sequence. The percentage overlap between two repertoires was calculated by dividing the number of shared unique clonotypes by the size of the smaller repertoire. RTK rarefaction, the Chao1 estimator, and Recon v2.1 estimates of unobserved clonotypes were used to assess repertoire richness. OLGA was used to compute generation probabilities for all TCRbeta clonotypes that the gDNA method yielded from a few donors. TCRdb took over this immuneACCESS table, retaining in-frame rearrangements with V and J assigned. Such tables are incomplete; in checked studies, under half of the missing clones stem from an unresolved V gene, and the remainder is unexplained. The V and J calls and clone size are taken from that table; D and trimming were inferred from the DNA. This sample gives about 2 million clones in total; just under 95% of them show up just once. The top ten hold roughly 1% of the sample.

CD8 naive samples were obtained by positive selection for CCR7 among CD45RO-negative cells, yielding a CD45RA+CCR7+ population from which TemRA cells were excluded. Donors were healthy HIV-negative adults with no recently reported acute infections or vaccinations. Only Caucasian adults living in Nashville, Tennessee, USA were represented among the donors. After blood collection by leukapheresis, PBMCs were isolated using Ficoll-Histopaque density gradient centrifugation and then cryopreserved in the vapor phase of liquid nitrogen. Analytical flow cytometry was used to check the purity and quantity of every magnetically sorted T cell population. Genomic DNA was isolated from each sorted fraction and quantified by UV absorbance on a Nanodrop 2000c. The CDR3 sequence holds 15 residues, the cysteine and phenylalanine included. The kept DNA is CDR3 alone, 45 bases in frame from the first base. The CDR1 and CDR2 encoded by the germline V gene are SGHRS and YFSETQ. V ends up 0 bases short and J 8 bases short, with an unmatched junction base count of 6.

Material: naive CD8+ T cells sorted from blood. The label giving this sample's cell subset or site can be read as: CD45RA+CCR7+. The source is a young man in good health. Rearrangement joined TRBV5-1 to TRBJ2-1; 9 middle bases align to TRBD2. The DNA sequence is given as TGCGCCAGCAGCTTGGAACCTAGCGGGATGTATGAGCAGTTCTTC. The encoded protein is CASSLEPSGMYEQFF.